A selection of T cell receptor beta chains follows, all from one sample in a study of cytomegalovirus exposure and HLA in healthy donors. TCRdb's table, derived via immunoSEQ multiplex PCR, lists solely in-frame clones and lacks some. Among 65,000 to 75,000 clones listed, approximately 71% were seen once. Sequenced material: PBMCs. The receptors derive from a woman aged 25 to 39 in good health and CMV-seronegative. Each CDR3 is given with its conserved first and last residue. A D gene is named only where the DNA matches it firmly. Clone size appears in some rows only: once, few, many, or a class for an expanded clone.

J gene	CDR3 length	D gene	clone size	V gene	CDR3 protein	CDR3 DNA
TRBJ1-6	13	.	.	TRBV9	CASSITDNSPLHF	TGTGCCAGCAGTATCACAGATAATTCACCCCTCCACTTT
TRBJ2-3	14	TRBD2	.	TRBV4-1	CASTGRTSGGTQYF	TGCGCCAGCACGGGCCGGACTAGCGGGGGAACACAGTATTTT
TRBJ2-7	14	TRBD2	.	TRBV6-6	CASSYQRGFDEQYF	TGTGCCAGCAGTTACCAGCGGGGTTTCGACGAGCAGTACTTC
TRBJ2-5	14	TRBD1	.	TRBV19	CASNFGQGGETQYF	TGTGCCAGCAATTTCGGACAGGGTGGAGAGACCCAGTACTTC
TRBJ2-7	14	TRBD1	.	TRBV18	CASSPDRMPYEQYF	TGTGCCAGCTCACCGGACAGGATGCCCTACGAGCAGTACTTC
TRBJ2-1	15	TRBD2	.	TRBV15	CATSRRTSLNNEQFF	TGTGCCACCAGCAGAAGGACTAGCCTCAACAATGAGCAGTTCTTC
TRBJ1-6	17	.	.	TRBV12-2	CASRLGGGSSYNSPLHF	TGTGCAAGTCGCTTAGGAGGGGGCAGCTCCTATAATTCACCCCTCCACTTT
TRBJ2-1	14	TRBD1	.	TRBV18	CASSPGTGYNEQFF	TGTGCCAGCTCACCTGGGACAGGATACAATGAGCAGTTCTTC
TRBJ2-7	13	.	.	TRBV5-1	CASSSSQGYGQYF	TGCGCCAGCAGCTCGTCCCAGGGGTACGGGCAGTACTTC
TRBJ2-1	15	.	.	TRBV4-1	CASSPGVGTDNEQFF	TGCGCCAGCAGCCCAGGGGTCGGGACCGACAATGAGCAGTTCTTC
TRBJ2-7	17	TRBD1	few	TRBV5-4	CASSEGQGGIIAYEQYF	TGTGCCAGCAGCGAGGGACAGGGGGGAATTATTGCTTACGAGCAGTACTTC
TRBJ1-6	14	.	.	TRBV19	CASSRTGENSPLHF	TGTGCCAGTAGCCGGACTGGAGAAAATTCACCCCTCCACTTT
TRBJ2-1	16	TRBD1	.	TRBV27	CASFRRQGTVYNEQFF	TGTGCCAGTTTCAGAAGACAGGGGACGGTCTACAATGAGCAGTTCTTC
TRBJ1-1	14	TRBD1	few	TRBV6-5	CASSFTGDGTEAFF	TGTGCCAGCAGTTTCACAGGGGATGGGACTGAAGCTTTCTTT
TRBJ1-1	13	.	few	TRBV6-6	CASSSGMNTEAFF	TGTGCCAGCAGCTCAGGGATGAACACTGAAGCTTTCTTT
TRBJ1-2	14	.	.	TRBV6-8	CASSSTGSVYGYTF	TGTGCCAGCAGTTCGACAGGTTCGGTCTATGGCTACACCTTC
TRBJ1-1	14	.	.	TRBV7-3	CASSLEGGDTEAFF	TGTGCCAGCAGCTTAGAAGGGGGGGACACTGAAGCTTTCTTT
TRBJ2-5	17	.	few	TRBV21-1	CASSNLEGDRGQETQYF	TGTGCCAGCAGCAACCTCGAGGGGGACAGGGGGCAAGAGACCCAGTACTTC
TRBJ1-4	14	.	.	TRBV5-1	CASSFRRSNEKLFF	TGCGCCAGCAGCTTTAGACGGAGCAATGAAAAACTGTTTTTT
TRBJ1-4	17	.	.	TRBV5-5	CASSQDSDGGVGEKLFF	TGTGCCAGCAGCCAAGATTCCGACGGAGGGGTGGGGGAAAAACTGTTTTTT
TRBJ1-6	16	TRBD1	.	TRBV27	CASSSTRGLTNSPLHF	TGTGCCAGCAGTTCCACCAGGGGGCTCACAAATTCACCCCTCCACTTT
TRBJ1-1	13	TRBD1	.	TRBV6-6	CASSYWDRGEAFF	TGTGCCAGCAGTTATTGGGACAGGGGAGAAGCTTTCTTT
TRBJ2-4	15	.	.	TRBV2	CASSGRELLKNIQYF	TGTGCCAGCAGTGGCCGGGAGCTACTCAAAAACATTCAGTACTTC
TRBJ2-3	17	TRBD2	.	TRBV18	CASSPSPPAGGGDTQYF	TGTGCCAGCTCACCAAGTCCCCCAGCGGGGGGTGGAGATACGCAGTATTTT
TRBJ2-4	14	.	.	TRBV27	CASSFSGQKNIQYF	TGTGCCAGCAGTTTCTCTGGACAGAAAAACATTCAGTACTTC
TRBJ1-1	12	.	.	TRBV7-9	CSSSSGVTEAFF	TGTTCCAGCAGTTCAGGGGTCACTGAAGCTTTCTTT
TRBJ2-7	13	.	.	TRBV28	CASSRGQPYEQYF	TGTGCCAGCAGTCGCGGACAGCCCTACGAGCAGTACTTC
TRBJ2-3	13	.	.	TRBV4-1	CASSQDQRSTQYF	TGCGCCAGCAGCCAAGATCAAAGGAGCACGCAGTATTTT
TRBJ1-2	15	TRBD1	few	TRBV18	CASSPEVGGWNGYTF	TGTGCCAGCTCACCAGAAGTAGGGGGCTGGAATGGCTACACCTTC
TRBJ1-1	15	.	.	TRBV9	CASSVLTNRNTEAFF	TGTGCCAGCAGCGTGTTGACTAACAGGAACACTGAAGCTTTCTTT
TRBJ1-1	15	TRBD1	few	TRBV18	CASSRDREMNTEAFF	TGTGCCAGCTCTCGAGACAGGGAAATGAACACTGAAGCTTTCTTT
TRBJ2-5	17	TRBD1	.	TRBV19	CASSVPLSGTGIETQYF	TGTGCCAGTAGTGTACCGCTTTCCGGGACAGGGATCGAGACCCAGTACTTC
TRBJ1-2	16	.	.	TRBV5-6	CASSLGLGKVNYGYTF	TGTGCCAGCAGCCTAGGACTGGGGAAGGTTAACTATGGCTACACCTTC
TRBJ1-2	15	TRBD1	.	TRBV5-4	CARSFSDRPHYGYTF	TGTGCCAGAAGCTTCTCGGACAGGCCCCACTATGGCTACACCTTC
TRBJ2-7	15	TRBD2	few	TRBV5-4	CASSLLRGGVYEQYF	TGTGCCAGCAGCTTGCTGCGGGGGGGCGTGTACGAGCAGTACTTC
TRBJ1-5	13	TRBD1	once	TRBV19	CASSIGGGPPQHF	TGTGCCAGTAGTATCGGAGGGGGCCCGCCCCAGCATTTT
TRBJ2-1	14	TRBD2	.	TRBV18	CASSPRTSGGATFF	TGTGCCAGCTCACCGCGGACTAGCGGGGGGGCCACGTTCTTC
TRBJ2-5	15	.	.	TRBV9	CASSVGVGGQETQYF	TGTGCCAGCAGCGTTGGTGTGGGGGGCCAAGAGACCCAGTACTTC
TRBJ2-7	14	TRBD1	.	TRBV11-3	CASRKTGWFYEQYF	TGTGCCAGCCGAAAGACAGGGTGGTTCTACGAGCAGTACTTC
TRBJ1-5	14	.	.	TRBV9	CASSVGAGGQPQHF	TGTGCCAGCAGCGTTGGGGCGGGGGGGCAGCCCCAGCATTTT
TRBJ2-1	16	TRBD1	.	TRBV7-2	CASSLVRTGGYNEQFF	TGTGCCAGCAGCTTAGTCCGGACAGGGGGCTACAATGAGCAGTTCTTC
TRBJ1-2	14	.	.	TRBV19	CASSTDSSNYGYTF	TGTGCCAGTAGTACCGACAGTTCTAACTATGGCTACACCTTC
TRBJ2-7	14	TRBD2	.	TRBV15	CATSRGGGYYEQYF	TGTGCCACCAGCAGAGGCGGGGGGTACTACGAGCAGTACTTC
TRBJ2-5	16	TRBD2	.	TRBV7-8	CASSLALTGGKETQYF	TGTGCCAGCAGCTTAGCGTTGACGGGGGGGAAAGAGACCCAGTACTTC
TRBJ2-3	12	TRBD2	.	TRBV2	CASNSGTSGVSF	TGTGCCAGCAATTCCGGGACTAGCGGGGTTTCTTTT
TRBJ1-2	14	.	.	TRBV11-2	CASSQDRFGYGYTF	TGTGCCAGCAGCCAAGACAGGTTCGGCTATGGCTACACCTTC
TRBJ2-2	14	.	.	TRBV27	CASSFTGNTGELFF	TGTGCCAGCAGTTTCACAGGGAACACCGGGGAGCTGTTTTTT
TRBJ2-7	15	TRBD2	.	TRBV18	CASSPIERGPSEQYF	TGTGCCAGCTCACCAATCGAGCGGGGGCCGTCCGAGCAGTACTTC
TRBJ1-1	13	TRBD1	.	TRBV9	CASGPGQGTEAFF	TGTGCCAGCGGACCGGGACAGGGCACTGAAGCTTTCTTT
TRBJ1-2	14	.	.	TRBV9	CASSMEEGDYGYTF	TGTGCCAGCAGCATGGAGGAGGGAGACTATGGCTACACCTTC
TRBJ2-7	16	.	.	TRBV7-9	CASSLAGTQGAYEQYF	TGTGCCAGCAGCTTAGCTGGGACTCAGGGGGCCTACGAGCAGTACTTC
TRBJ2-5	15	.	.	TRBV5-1	CASSSLTNRGGTQYF	TGCGCCAGCAGCTCACTGACCAACAGGGGAGGGACCCAGTACTTC
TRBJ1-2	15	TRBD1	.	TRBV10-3	CAISESRDRDHGYTF	TGTGCCATCAGTGAGTCAAGGGACAGGGACCATGGCTACACCTTC
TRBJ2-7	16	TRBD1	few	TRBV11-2	CASSLVPGQNSYEQYF	TGTGCCAGCAGCTTAGTCCCGGGACAGAACTCCTACGAGCAGTACTTC
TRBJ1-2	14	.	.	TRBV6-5	CAISESPNNYGYTF	TGTGCCATCAGTGAGAGTCCGAATAACTATGGCTACACCTTC
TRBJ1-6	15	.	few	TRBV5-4	CASSGQGQNNSPLHF	TGTGCCAGCAGCGGACAAGGACAGAACAATTCACCCCTCCACTTT